This T cell receptor (beta chain) is from a study of blood T cell repertoires in COVID-19. Germline V lookup: CDR1 MNHEY, CDR2 SVGAGI. Trimming removed 1 base at V and 8 bases at J, with 14 bases between. CDR3 length equals 14 residues. Profiling relied on immunoSEQ multiplex PCR, and the TCRdb table lists in-frame clones only, not all of them. The sample has around 160,000 clones, around 89% seen once. All enrollees were about 18 to 100 years old and from approximately 24 US areas. Grouping used clinical history reported by participants in a survey and questionnaire. This chain uses TRBV6-5 with TRBJ1-1; no clear D. Sequencing was done on a sample of PBMCs or T cells enriched from blood (not recorded which). The TCR comes from a woman between 25 and 40 years old with acute COVID-19. Here the CDR3 DNA reads TGTGCCAGCAGTTACTACCCGACTGCTCGCGAAGCTTTCTTT. As protein: CASSYYPTAREAFF.